The 26 T cell receptor beta chains below come from one sample, sequenced in a study of cytomegalovirus exposure and HLA in healthy donors. 13 Jbeta primers and 60 Vbeta primers were used for the PCR. Profiled with immunoSEQ multiplex PCR; TCRdb holds only in-frame clones, not every one. The repertoire consists of roughly 100,000 clones, with over 8% occurring once and the leading ten covering around 5%. Sequenced input: PBMCs. Receptor source: a man aged 50 or older in good health and CMV-seropositive.

The table lists this clone with a few counts. V and J are TRBV29-1 and TRBJ2-7; maybe TRBD2 (6 bases). CDR3 length equals 15 residues. V lost 2 bases, J lost 0 bases, and 14 bases lay in between. Germline V gene data show CDR1 as SQVTM and CDR2 as ANQGSEA. CDR3: CSVESPPGGSYEQYF. Here the CDR3 DNA reads TGCAGCGTTGAATCCCCACCCGGGGGCTCCTACGAGCAGTACTTC.

This clone has just a few counts. The chain joins TRBV29-1 to TRBJ1-4; 7 nucleotides agree with TRBD1. V was pared by 4 bases and J by 8 bases, with 7 bases of the junction left unmatched. This CDR3 is 13 amino acids long. The germline V gene has CDR1 SQVTM and CDR2 ANQGSEA. In DNA, the CDR3 is TGCAGCGTTGCCCACAGGGGTGGCGAAAAACTGTTTTTT. Protein: CSVAHRGGEKLFF.

This clone was recorded a few times. At one end the junction does not follow the germline gene, possibly because of a read error. The chain is built from TRBV7-3 and TRBJ2-1; the match to TRBD2 covers 9 bases. The CDR3 has 17 residues. CDR1 is SGHTA, CDR2 FQGTGA, per germline. CDR3 in DNA: TGTGCCAGCAGGTTAAGGGCTAGCGGGAATTACTACAATGAGCAGTTCTTC. Amino acid sequence: CASRLRASGNYYNEQFF. The whole variable domain, remainder taken from reference TRBV7-3 and TRBJ2-1, is GAGVSQTPSNKVTEKGKYVELRCDPISGHTALYWYRQSLGQGPEFLIYFQGTGAADDSGLPNDRFFAVRPEGSVSTLKIQRTERGDSAVYLCASRLRASGNYYNEQFFGPGTRLTVL.

This sequence joins TRBV7-6 and TRBJ1-1; tentative D call: TRBD1 (5 bases). Trimming took 2 bases from V and 0 from J, leaving 10 bases between them. The CDR3 extends over 15 amino acids. Germline loops: CDR1 SGHVS, CDR2 FNYEAQ. CDR3 amino acids: CASSLIRGMNTEAFF. In DNA, the CDR3 is TGTGCCAGCAGCTTAATAAGGGGCATGAACACTGAAGCTTTCTTT.

V and J are TRBV6-4 and TRBJ1-5; D is uncertain. Per germline, CDR1 MRHNA and CDR2 SNTAGT. V was trimmed by 1 base and J by 5 bases, leaving 9 bases between them. CDR3 length: 14 residues. The CDR3 loop reads CASSDWQVDQPQHF. CDR3 sequence (DNA): TGTGCCAGCAGTGACTGGCAGGTTGATCAGCCCCAGCATTTT.

The rearrangement links TRBV27 to TRBJ2-5, with a tentative D call TRBD2 (6 bases). The CDR3 consists of 13 residues. V lost 5 bases, J lost 7 bases, and 14 bases lay in between. The germline V gene has CDR1 MNHEY and CDR2 SMNVEV (reference sequence). DNA for the CDR3: TGTGCCAGCAGTGAGGGACGGGGAGGGACCCAGTACTTC. Its translation is CASSEGRGGTQYF.

This clone came up many times. The V call is TRBV6-1, the J call TRBJ2-7; TRBD2 matches at 14 bases. Germline CDR1 and CDR2: MNHNS and SASEGT. The CDR3 sequence is 14 residues long. V was pared by 6 bases and J by 9 bases, with 7 bases of the junction left unmatched. This CDR3 is CASRPGTSGSWQYF. CDR3 nucleotide sequence: TGTGCCAGCAGACCCGGGACTAGCGGGAGCTGGCAGTACTTC.

In its sample, this clone was seen a few times. The rearrangement uses TRBV5-4 and TRBJ1-2, with D perhaps TRBD1 (5 bases). Trimming left V 1 base short and J 4 bases short, with 11 bases between. The CDR3 consists of 14 residues. Germline lookup yields CDR1 SGHNT and CDR2 YYREEE (reference sequence). CDR3: CASSLSGAFYGYTF. CDR3 sequence (DNA): TGTGCCAGCAGCTTGAGCGGGGCCTTCTATGGCTACACCTTC.

This clone was observed a few times. V usage is TRBV27 and J usage is TRBJ1-1; 7 bases line up with TRBD1. The CDR3 length is 15 residues. The V segment lost 5 bases and the J segment 0 bases; nucleotides outside the gene matches: 6. Per the germline V gene, CDR1 is MNHEY and CDR2 is SMNVEV (reference sequence). The CDR3 protein is CASSISGTVNTEAFF. The CDR3 DNA sequence: TGTGCCAGCAGTATCTCCGGGACAGTGAACACTGAAGCTTTCTTT.

This chain uses TRBV25-1 with TRBJ2-5, with a possible D match to TRBD1 (6 bases). Germline V gene data show CDR1 as MGHDK and CDR2 as SYGVNS. Trimming cost V 1 base and J 2 bases, with 8 bases left between them. CDR3 size: 14 residues. The CDR3 sequence is CASSESGQQETQYF. As DNA, the CDR3 is TGTGCCAGCAGTGAATCCGGACAGCAAGAGACCCAGTACTTC.

This clone occurred a few times. The chain uses TRBV30 and TRBJ2-7, with D unclear. This CDR3 has 14 amino acids. Trimming took 5 bases from V and 2 from J, leaving 16 bases between them. From germline, CDR1 is GTSNPN and CDR2 SVGIG (reference sequence). CDR3 in amino acids: CAWGGYPSPYEQYF. DNA for the CDR3: TGTGCCTGGGGCGGCTACCCGAGCCCCTACGAGCAGTACTTC.

The chain carries TRBV6-1 and TRBJ2-4; 7 bases agree with TRBD1. J was trimmed by 8 bases and V by 9 bases; bases with no gene match: 13. This CDR3 spans 14 amino acids. Germline assignment: CDR1 MNHNS and CDR2 SASEGT. The CDR3: CASTSLDRTDIQYF. The CDR3 DNA is TGTGCCAGTACGTCTTTGGACAGGACTGACATTCAGTACTTC.

The chain joins TRBV28 to TRBJ1-5; possible D gene TRBD1, 5 bases. The V end lost 4 bases, the J end lost 0 bases, and 13 bases lay between the germline ends. CDR3 length: 16 residues. Germline loops: CDR1 MDHEN, CDR2 SYDVKM. CDR3 sequence: CASSSYSGISNQPQHF. The CDR3 DNA sequence: TGTGCCAGCAGTTCATATTCAGGGATTAGCAATCAGCCCCAGCATTTT.

The chain combines TRBV10-3 with TRBJ2-5, with 7 bases that match TRBD2. CDR1 is ENHRY, CDR2 SYGVKD, per germline. The CDR3 length is 15 residues. The V and J ends lost 6 bases and 0 bases, in that order; junction bases with no gene match: 7. CDR3: CAIRGGVGNQETQYF. The DNA of the CDR3 is TGTGCCATCAGGGGGGGGGTCGGAAACCAAGAGACCCAGTACTTC.

This CDR3 reads CASRREGQGGHGYTF. Here the CDR3 DNA reads TGTGCCAGCAGGAGGGAGGGACAGGGAGGACATGGCTACACCTTC. J is TRBJ1-2 and V is TRBV6-5, with 9 bases fitting TRBD1. V trimming: 6 bases; J trimming: 6 bases; junction bases outside the gene matches: 11. The CDR3 length is 15 residues. Germline CDR1 reads MNHEY; CDR2 reads SVGAGI.

This clone has only a few counts. The J gene is TRBJ1-6, the V gene TRBV7-9; D possibly corresponds to TRBD1 (6 bases). The ends were cut back, 1 base at V and 5 bases at J, with 15 bases in the middle. Per the germline V gene, CDR1 is SEHNR and CDR2 is FQNEAQ (reference sequence). This CDR3 is built from 17 residues. The CDR3 DNA follows: TGTGCCAGCAGCTTAGTGAAAGGGGGGACTAATAATTCACCCCTCCACTTT. Its protein is CASSLVKGGTNNSPLHF.

Note on this clone: Relative to the germline gene, one junction end is altered; a read error may explain this. This chain joins TRBV7-7 and TRBJ2-5, with unresolved D. CDR3 length: 13 residues. The germline CDR1 and CDR2 sequences are SSHAT and FNYEAQ (reference sequence). CDR3 DNA: TGTGCTAGCAGCTTCAACAGCCAAGAGACCCAGTACTTC. This sequence encodes CASSFNSQETQYF.

J is TRBJ2-5 and V is TRBV4-1; 8 bases line up with TRBD1. Germline CDR1 reads MGHRA; CDR2 reads YSYEKL. This CDR3 contains 15 residues. The V segment lost 4 bases and the J segment 3 bases; nucleotides outside the gene matches: 7. Here the CDR3 reads CASSRQNRGEETQYF. Written as DNA, the CDR3 is TGCGCCAGCAGCCGCCAGAACAGGGGGGAAGAGACCCAGTACTTC.

In this sample, this clone turned up a few times. The chain recombines TRBV4-1 with TRBJ1-1, with 9 positions matching TRBD1. This CDR3 has 15 amino acids. Germline CDR1 is MGHRA and CDR2 is YSYEKL. With 2 bases clipped from V and 1 base from J, the junction kept 2 bases outside the gene matches. This chain's CDR3 is CASSQTTGGNTEAFF. In DNA, the CDR3 is TGCGCCAGCAGCCAAACGACAGGGGGGAACACTGAAGCTTTCTTT.

This clone was found a few times. The chain combines TRBV28 with TRBJ1-5; the D gene is possibly TRBD1 (6 bases). The CDR3 has 15 residues. The V and J ends lost 6 bases and 2 bases respectively, with 14 bases between them. Germline-derived CDR1 and CDR2 are MDHEN and SYDVKM. DNA of the CDR3: TGTGCCAGCAGGAAAAACAGGGTCGGCAATCAGCCCCAGCATTTT. Translation gives CASRKNRVGNQPQHF.

This sequence joins TRBV5-6 and TRBJ2-1; 7 bases line up with TRBD2. This CDR3 region has 15 residues. Germline V gene sequence: CDR1 SGHDT, CDR2 YYEEEE. Germline trimming cut 4 bases from V and 7 bases from J; bases unmatched to any gene: 11. CDR3 DNA: TGTGCCAGCAGCCCATCGTTTCTAGCGGAAAATGAGCAGTTCTTC. Amino acids: CASSPSFLAENEQFF.

In this sample, this clone turned up many times. The chain has TRBV19 and TRBJ1-1; TRBD1 matches 7 bases. In germline, CDR1 is LNHDA, CDR2 SQIVND (reference sequence). This CDR3 contains 15 residues. V shed 4 bases and J 4 bases; nucleotides not matched to a gene: 9. The CDR3 DNA reads TGTGCCAGTAGTACCCACAGGGGAGCATTCACTGAAGCTTTCTTT. It codes for CASSTHRGAFTEAFF.

In this sample, this clone turned up a few times. A read error may account for a junction end that differs from germline. V and J are TRBV6-1 and TRBJ2-7; unclear D gene. This CDR3 contains 13 residues. Germline assignment: CDR1 MNHNS and CDR2 SASEGT. The CDR3 DNA reads TGTGCCAGCAGTGAAACCCTCGCCTACGAGCAATACTTC. Amino acids: CASSETLAYEQYF.

This rearrangement joins TRBV5-4 to TRBJ2-1; 7 bases map to TRBD2. V lost 9 bases, J lost 7 bases, and 10 bases stayed unmatched. The CDR3 is 13 residues long. Germline V gene lookup returns CDR1 SGHNT and CDR2 YYREEE (reference sequence). In DNA form, the CDR3 reads TGTGCCACCGGGCGGGAGATGGGGAATGAGCAGTTCTTC. It yields the protein CATGREMGNEQFF.

The gene calls are TRBV7-2 and TRBJ2-3; 11 positions agree with TRBD2. The germline V gene has CDR1 SGHTA and CDR2 FQGNSA. The CDR3 loop spans 15 amino acids. V lost 6 bases, J lost 2 bases, and 4 bases stayed unmatched. The DNA of the CDR3 is TGTGCCAGCAGTCGTAGCGGGAGGGCCACAGATACGCAGTATTTT. Amino acids: CASSRSGRATDTQYF.

This clone was counted only a few times. V is TRBV6-1 and J is TRBJ1-1; weak D call: TRBD1 (5 bases). Germline values: CDR1 MNHNS, CDR2 SASEGT. Trimming removed 2 bases from V and 1 base from J, with 14 bases in between. The CDR3 runs to 16 residues. CDR3 protein: CASSEWWSTGNTEAFF. The CDR3 nucleotides are TGTGCCAGCAGTGAATGGTGGAGTACAGGGAACACTGAAGCTTTCTTT.